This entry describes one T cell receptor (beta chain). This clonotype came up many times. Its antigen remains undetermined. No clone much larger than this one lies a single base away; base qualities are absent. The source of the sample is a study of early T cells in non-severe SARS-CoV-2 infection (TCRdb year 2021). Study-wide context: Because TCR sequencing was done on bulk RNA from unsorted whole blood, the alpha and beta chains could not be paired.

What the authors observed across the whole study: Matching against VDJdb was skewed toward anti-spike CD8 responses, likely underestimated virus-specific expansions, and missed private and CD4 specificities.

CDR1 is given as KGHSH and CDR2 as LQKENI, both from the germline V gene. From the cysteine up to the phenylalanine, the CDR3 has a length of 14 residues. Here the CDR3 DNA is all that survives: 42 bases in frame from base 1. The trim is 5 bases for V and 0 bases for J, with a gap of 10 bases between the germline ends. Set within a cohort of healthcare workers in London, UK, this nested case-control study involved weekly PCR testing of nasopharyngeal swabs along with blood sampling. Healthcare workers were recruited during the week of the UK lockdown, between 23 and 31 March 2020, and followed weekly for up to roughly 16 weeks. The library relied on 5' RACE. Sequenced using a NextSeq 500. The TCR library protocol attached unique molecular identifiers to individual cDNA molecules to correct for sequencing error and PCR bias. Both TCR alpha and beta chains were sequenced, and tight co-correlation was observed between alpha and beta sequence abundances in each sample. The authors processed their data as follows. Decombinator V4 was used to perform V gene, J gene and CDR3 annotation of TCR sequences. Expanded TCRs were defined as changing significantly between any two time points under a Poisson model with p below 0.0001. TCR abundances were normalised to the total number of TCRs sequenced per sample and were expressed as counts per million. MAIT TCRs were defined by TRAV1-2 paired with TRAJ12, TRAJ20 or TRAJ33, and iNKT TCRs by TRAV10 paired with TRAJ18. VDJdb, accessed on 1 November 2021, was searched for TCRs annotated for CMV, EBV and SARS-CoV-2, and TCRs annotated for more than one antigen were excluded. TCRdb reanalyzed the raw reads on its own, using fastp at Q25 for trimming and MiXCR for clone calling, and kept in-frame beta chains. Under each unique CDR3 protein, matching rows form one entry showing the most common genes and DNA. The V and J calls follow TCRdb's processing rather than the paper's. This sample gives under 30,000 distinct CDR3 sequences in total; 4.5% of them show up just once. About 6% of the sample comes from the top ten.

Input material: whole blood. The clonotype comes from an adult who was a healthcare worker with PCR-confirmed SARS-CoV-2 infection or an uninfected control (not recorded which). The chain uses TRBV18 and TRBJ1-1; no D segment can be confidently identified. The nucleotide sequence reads TGTGCCAGCTCAACCACTTCAATGAACACTGAAGCTTTCTTT. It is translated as CASSTTSMNTEAFF.